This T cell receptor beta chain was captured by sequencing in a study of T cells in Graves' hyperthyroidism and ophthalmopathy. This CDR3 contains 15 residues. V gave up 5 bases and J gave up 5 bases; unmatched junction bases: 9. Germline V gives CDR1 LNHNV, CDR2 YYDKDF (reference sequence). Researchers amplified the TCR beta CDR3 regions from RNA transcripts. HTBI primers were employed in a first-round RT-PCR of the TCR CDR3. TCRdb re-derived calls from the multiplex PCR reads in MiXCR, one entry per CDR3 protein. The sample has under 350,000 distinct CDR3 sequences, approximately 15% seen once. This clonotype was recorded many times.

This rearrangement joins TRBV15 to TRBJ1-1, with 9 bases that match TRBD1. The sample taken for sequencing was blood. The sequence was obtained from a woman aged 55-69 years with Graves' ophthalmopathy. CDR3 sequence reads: CATSSHRGPGTEAFF. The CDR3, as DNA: TGTGCCACCAGCTCCCACAGGGGGCCAGGGACTGAAGCTTTCTTT.